The rows below give T cell receptor beta chains drawn from one sample of a study of T-cell reconstitution after alpha-beta-depleted transplantation in children. In TCRdb, the PCR reads were re-called with MiXCR into one record per CDR3 protein. The sample holds some 180,000 distinct CDR3 sequences; about 7% are singletons and the top ten take 5.5% to 6.5%. The material sequenced was PBMCs, taken before TCRalphabeta/CD19-depleted stem cell transplant. The receptors originated from a boy younger than 10 with acute lymphoblastic leukemia, due to receive a stem cell transplant. Both conserved end residues are part of each CDR3. Fields, in order: D gene, J gene, CDR3 length, clone size, V gene, CDR3 DNA, CDR3 protein. The D gene is left open where the match is weak. A row's size may be missing; if present it is once, few, many or a size class.

D: -
J: TRBJ2-7
length: 14
size: many
V: TRBV20-1
DNA: TGCAGTGCGACCCAACAGGGAAAGGGCTACGAGCAGTACTTC
CDR3: CSATQQGKGYEQYF

D: -
J: TRBJ2-1
length: 16
size: many
V: TRBV7-2
DNA: TGTGCCAGCTCCGGCGGTCCGTCCCGCTCCTACAATGAGCAGTTCTTC
CDR3: CASSGGPSRSYNEQFF

D: TRBD1
J: TRBJ1-1
length: 12
size: many
V: TRBV28
DNA: TGTGCCAGCAGGATGGGACAGCTTGAAGCTTTCTTT
CDR3: CASRMGQLEAFF

D: -
J: TRBJ1-5
length: 13
size: few
V: TRBV6-5
DNA: TGTGCCAGCAGTAACGTCCCGAATCAGCCCCAGCATTTT
CDR3: CASSNVPNQPQHF

D: TRBD1
J: TRBJ1-2
length: 13
size: many
V: TRBV20-1
DNA: TGCAGTGCTAACCTCGACAGGGGCTATGGCTACACCTTC
CDR3: CSANLDRGYGYTF

D: TRBD1
J: TRBJ2-5
length: 13
size: once
V: TRBV3-1
DNA: TGTGCCAGCAGCCCGGACAGGCAAGAGACCCAGTACTTC
CDR3: CASSPDRQETQYF

D: TRBD2
J: TRBJ2-7
length: 17
size: few
V: TRBV7-9
DNA: TGTGCCAGCGCGGGACTAGCGGGAGCCCTCTCATCCTACGAGCAGTACTTC
CDR3: CASAGLAGALSSYEQYF

D: -
J: TRBJ2-7
length: 16
size: -
V: TRBV20-1
DNA: TGCAGTGCTAGTTTGTATTTCGTAGGGAGGAGCGACGAGCAGTACTTC
CDR3: CSASLYFVGRSDEQYF

D: -
J: TRBJ2-2
length: 13
size: many
V: TRBV20-1
DNA: TGCAGTGCTCCCGCGCGGGACACCGGGGAGCTGTTTTTT
CDR3: CSAPARDTGELFF

D: -
J: TRBJ2-3
length: 14
size: many
V: TRBV7-9
DNA: TGTGCCAGCAGCTTAGGTCTCAGCACAGATACGCAGTATTTT
CDR3: CASSLGLSTDTQYF

D: -
J: TRBJ2-7
length: 15
size: -
V: TRBV7-8
DNA: TGTGCCAGCAGCCCCGACGAGGCGAAAAGCTACGAGCAGTACTTC
CDR3: CASSPDEAKSYEQYF

D: -
J: TRBJ1-2
length: 10
size: many
V: TRBV29-1
DNA: TGCAGCGCTGGGACATATGGCTACACCTTC
CDR3: CSAGTYGYTF

D: -
J: TRBJ2-3
length: 14
size: -
V: TRBV20-1
DNA: TGCAGTGCTAGTGGCAGGGAAGGGCCAGATACGCAGTATTTT
CDR3: CSASGREGPDTQYF

D: -
J: TRBJ2-5
length: 16
size: many
V: TRBV9
DNA: TGTGCCAGCAGCGTAGATATAAAGGTGGCGGGGGAGACCCAGTACTTC
CDR3: CASSVDIKVAGETQYF

D: -
J: TRBJ1-2
length: 14
size: many
V: TRBV5-1
DNA: TGCGCCAGCAGGCTGTCTATACAAATGACCATTTACACCTTC
CDR3: CASRLSIQMTIYTF

D: -
J: TRBJ2-3
length: 17
size: -
V: TRBV5-6
DNA: TGTGCCAGCAGCGCCACCGTAACAGGAGCCCTCACAGATACGCAGTATTTT
CDR3: CASSATVTGALTDTQYF

D: -
J: TRBJ2-7
length: 14
size: -
V: TRBV3-1
DNA: TGTGCCAGCAGCCAGAATAGCGGTCGCTACGAGCAGTACTTC
CDR3: CASSQNSGRYEQYF

D: -
J: TRBJ1-2
length: 16
size: many
V: TRBV28
DNA: TGTGCCAGCAGTTCCGAAGGGGGAATTCGGAACTATGGCTACACCTTC
CDR3: CASSSEGGIRNYGYTF

D: TRBD1
J: TRBJ1-6
length: 17
size: few
V: TRBV7-2
DNA: TGTGCCAGCAGCGCCTACAGGGGGCCAAGACCTAATTCACCCCTCCACTTT
CDR3: CASSAYRGPRPNSPLHF

D: -
J: TRBJ2-1
length: 15
size: many
V: TRBV5-5
DNA: TGTGCCAGCAGCTTAGACTACGCGGCCTACAATGAGCAGTTCTTC
CDR3: CASSLDYAAYNEQFF

D: -
J: TRBJ2-7
length: 19
size: -
V: TRBV27
DNA: TGTGCCAGCAGTTTATCGATTTCAGGGACCTCAACCAGACAGAACGAGCAGTACTTC
CDR3: CASSLSISGTSTRQNEQYF

D: -
J: TRBJ2-1
length: 11
size: -
V: TRBV7-6
DNA: TGTGCCAGCAGCCGCAGTGGTGAGCAGTTCTTC
CDR3: CASSRSGEQFF

D: -
J: TRBJ2-1
length: 12
size: few
V: TRBV7-8
DNA: TGTGCCAGCAGCCAAATACTTAATGAGCAGTTCTTC
CDR3: CASSQILNEQFF

D: -
J: TRBJ2-1
length: 14
size: many
V: TRBV28
DNA: TGTGCCAGCAGTCTAACAGGGAATTGGGGTGAGCAGTTCTTC
CDR3: CASSLTGNWGEQFF

D: -
J: TRBJ2-2
length: 15
size: many
V: TRBV7-3
DNA: TGTGCCAGCAGCCCTGGAAGGACTGGCACCGGGGAGCTGTTTTTT
CDR3: CASSPGRTGTGELFF

D: TRBD1
J: TRBJ1-1
length: 15
size: many
V: TRBV2
DNA: TGTGCCATCCCGCCGGGACAGGGGGACAACACTGAAGCTTTCTTT
CDR3: CAIPPGQGDNTEAFF

D: TRBD1
J: TRBJ2-7
length: 15
size: many
V: TRBV5-5
DNA: TGTGCCAGCAGCTATCGACAGGGGGCCACCTACGAGCAGTACTTC
CDR3: CASSYRQGATYEQYF

D: TRBD1
J: TRBJ2-7
length: 15
size: -
V: TRBV7-2
DNA: TGTGCCAGCAGCCTTGGGACAGCCGTCGACTACGAGCAGTACTTC
CDR3: CASSLGTAVDYEQYF

D: -
J: TRBJ2-6
length: 16
size: many
V: TRBV6-2/TRBV6-3
DNA: TGTGCCAGCAGTTACTCGCCACTCTCTGGGGCCAACGTCCTGACTTTC
CDR3: CASSYSPLSGANVLTF

D: TRBD1
J: TRBJ2-3
length: 16
size: many
V: TRBV18
DNA: TGTGCCAGCTCACCTAAGGGACAGGCTAGCACAGATACGCAGTATTTT
CDR3: CASSPKGQASTDTQYF

D: -
J: TRBJ1-5
length: 14
size: few
V: TRBV7-2
DNA: TGTGCCAGCAGCTTAGAAATCGGAAATCAGCCCCAGCATTTT
CDR3: CASSLEIGNQPQHF

D: -
J: TRBJ1-2
length: 13
size: -
V: TRBV7-9
DNA: TGTGCCAGCAGCTTAGAGGGGCAGGATGGCTACACCTTC
CDR3: CASSLEGQDGYTF

D: -
J: TRBJ2-7
length: 13
size: -
V: TRBV5-1
DNA: TGCGCCAGCAGCTTGGCTGGGTTGTACGAGCAGTACTTC
CDR3: CASSLAGLYEQYF

D: -
J: TRBJ2-7
length: 13
size: few
V: TRBV30
DNA: TGTGCCTATATCGGACCTGCCCCCTACGAGCAGTACTTC
CDR3: CAYIGPAPYEQYF

D: -
J: TRBJ2-1
length: 14
size: many
V: TRBV5-5
DNA: TGTGCCAGCAGCGGGGTGGGGGCCCTCAATGAGCAGTTCTTC
CDR3: CASSGVGALNEQFF

D: -
J: TRBJ2-7
length: 15
size: -
V: TRBV12-3/TRBV12-4
DNA: TGTGCCAGTGGGTTTGTTGGGGGTCCGAACTACGAGCAGTACTTC
CDR3: CASGFVGGPNYEQYF

D: TRBD1
J: TRBJ2-7
length: 13
size: many
V: TRBV7-9
DNA: TGTGCCAGTACCGGGACAGGGGACTACGAGCAGTACTTC
CDR3: CASTGTGDYEQYF

D: -
J: TRBJ2-1
length: 15
size: many
V: TRBV12-3/TRBV12-4
DNA: TGTGCCAGCAGTTTGAAAGGGGGGGGTAGAAATGAGCAGTTCTTC
CDR3: CASSLKGGGRNEQFF

D: TRBD1
J: TRBJ2-5
length: 17
size: few
V: TRBV18
DNA: TGTGCCAGCTCACCACCACAGTGGACAGGGGGCTCGGAGACCCAGTACTTC
CDR3: CASSPPQWTGGSETQYF

D: -
J: TRBJ1-3
length: 17
size: few
V: TRBV9
DNA: TGTGCCAGCAGCCCCTCTCCCGCGGGGGTGCAAGGAAACACCATATATTTT
CDR3: CASSPSPAGVQGNTIYF

D: -
J: TRBJ2-6
length: 15
size: few
V: TRBV20-1
DNA: TGCAGAGCATTCGGGGGCCGTGATGGGGCCAACGTCCTGACTTTC
CDR3: CRAFGGRDGANVLTF